What follows are 22 T cell receptor beta chains derived from one specimen sequenced in a study of technical replicates of blood from several donors. Profiling relied on immunoSEQ multiplex PCR, and the TCRdb table lists in-frame clones only, not all of them. This sample has roughly 90,000 clones, with almost 97% found just once. The sequencing sample was made of T cells isolated from PBMCs. The receptors were gathered from a human donor in good health.

This chain connects TRBV18 to TRBJ1-5, with D perhaps TRBD1 (5 bases). The CDR3 is 15 residues long. Trimming cost V 2 bases and J 6 bases, with 14 bases left between them. Germline V CDR1 and CDR2: KGHSH, LQKENI. CDR3 sequence (DNA): TGTGCCAGCTCACCAGTCCAGAGCGGGGGTCAGCCCCAGCATTTT. This gives the protein CASSPVQSGGQPQHF.

The V and J genes are TRBV7-2 and TRBJ2-5, with 9 positions matching TRBD2. The CDR3 covers 14 residues. V trimming: 5 bases; J trimming: 2 bases; junction bases outside the gene matches: 3. Germline CDR1 is SGHTA and CDR2 is FQGNSA. The CDR3 coding sequence is TGTGCCAGCAGCAGACTAGCGGCACAAGAGACCCAGTACTTC. Translated, it gives CASSRLAAQETQYF.

This clone turned up a few times. This sequence joins TRBV27 and TRBJ1-1, with 10 bases identical to TRBD1. The CDR3 extends over 15 amino acids. Germline values: CDR1 MNHEY, CDR2 SMNVEV (reference sequence). The J segment lost 5 bases and the V segment lost 5 bases, leaving 8 bases of the junction unmatched. CDR3 DNA: TGTGCCAGCAGTGTACGGGGACAGGGGCGGACTGAAGCTTTCTTT. Encoded protein: CASSVRGQGRTEAFF.

The chain combines TRBV19 with TRBJ2-1; TRBD2 matches 15 bases. The junction had 8 bases not matched to a gene; V was cut back by 7 bases and J by 4 bases. CDR1 and CDR2 from the germline V gene are LNHDA and SQIVND (reference sequence). The CDR3 consists of 17 residues. The chain's CDR3 is CASTRTSGRADYNEQFF. The CDR3 DNA reads TGTGCCAGTACTAGGACTAGCGGGAGGGCCGATTACAATGAGCAGTTCTTC.

This chain joins TRBV4-3 and TRBJ2-6; TRBD1 is a possible D gene (6 bases). Trimming shortened V by 1 base and J by 2 bases, and 15 bases separated the two germline ends. This CDR3 region has 18 residues. CDR1 is LGHNA, CDR2 YSLEER, per germline. In nucleotides, the CDR3 is TGCGCCAGCAGCCAAGGTCCGGGACAAATTGCTGGGGCCAACGTCCTGACTTTC. Amino acid sequence: CASSQGPGQIAGANVLTF.

The V and J genes are TRBV18 and TRBJ1-1; 7 bases fit TRBD1. The CDR3 runs to 15 residues. J lost 0 bases, V lost 3 bases, and 4 bases had no gene match. Germline CDR1 KGHSH, CDR2 LQKENI. The CDR3 region is CASSPEGAMNTEAFF. Written as DNA, the CDR3 is TGTGCCAGCTCACCCGAGGGGGCAATGAACACTGAAGCTTTCTTT.

The chain couples TRBV4-3 to TRBJ2-3; 8 bases map to TRBD1. The CDR3 is 17 amino acids. J lost 0 bases, V lost 4 bases, and 9 bases had no gene match. Germline V gene lookup returns CDR1 LGHNA and CDR2 YSLEER. CDR3 region: CASSLTTGGTSTDTQYF. CDR3 bases: TGCGCCAGCAGCCTCACTACAGGGGGTACTAGCACAGATACGCAGTATTTT.

The chain links TRBV7-3 to TRBJ1-1; tentatively, D is TRBD1 (6 bases). Germline values: CDR1 SGHTA, CDR2 FQGTGA. CDR3 length: 15 amino acids. V dropped 5 bases and J dropped 0 bases, with 13 bases sitting between them. The CDR3 sequence: CASSPKGGMNTEAFF. CDR3 in DNA: TGTGCCAGCAGCCCAAAAGGGGGAATGAACACTGAAGCTTTCTTT. Drawing the rest from reference TRBV7-3 and TRBJ1-1, the complete variable domain is GAGVSQTPSNKVTEKGKYVELRCDPISGHTALYWYRQSLGQGPEFLIYFQGTGAADDSGLPNDRFFAVRPEGSVSTLKIQRTERGDSAVYLCASSPKGGMNTEAFFGQGTRLTVV.

V usage is TRBV18 and J usage is TRBJ2-3; D unresolved. V shed 1 base and J shed 5 bases, with 4 bases lying between them. The germline gives CDR1 KGHSH, CDR2 LQKENI. This CDR3 is built from 12 residues. CDR3 nucleotides: TGTGCCAGCTCACCACTAGTAGATACGCAGTATTTT. Residues: CASSPLVDTQYF.

The chain employs TRBV6-5 and TRBJ1-2; no clear D. In germline, CDR1 is MNHEY, CDR2 SVGAGI. V shed 9 bases and J shed 0 bases, with 8 bases lying between them. This CDR3 has 12 residues. The chain's CDR3 is CASREANYGYTF. The CDR3 DNA follows: TGTGCCAGTCGCGAAGCTAACTATGGCTACACCTTC.

This clone showed up just once. The chain has TRBV28 and TRBJ1-1; the D gene is possibly TRBD1 (6 bases). V was shortened by 3 bases and J by 5 bases, with 13 bases between the two germline ends. CDR3 length equals 14 residues. CDR1 is MDHEN and CDR2 is SYDVKM in the germline V gene. CDR3 DNA sequence: TGTGCCAGCAGTTTCCCCGGGGGGGCAACTGAAGCTTTCTTT. Encoded protein: CASSFPGGATEAFF.

The V gene is TRBV4-1, the J gene TRBJ1-4; 9 positions match TRBD1. The germline gives CDR1 MGHRA, CDR2 YSYEKL. The CDR3 is made up of 14 amino acids. The junction had 5 bases not matched to a gene; V was cut back by 4 bases and J by 8 bases. In nucleotides, the CDR3 is TGCGCCAGCAGCCGGACAGGGGAACAGGAAAAACTGTTTTTT. It encodes CASSRTGEQEKLFF.

The chain uses TRBV19 and TRBJ2-2; D not certain. CDR1 and CDR2 (germline): LNHDA, SQIVND (reference sequence). V was pared by 10 bases and J by 0 bases, with 12 bases between. The CDR3 spans 14 residues. CDR3 amino acids: CATMVLPNTGELFF. The CDR3 nucleotides are TGTGCCACTATGGTACTCCCGAACACCGGGGAGCTGTTTTTT. Variable domain in full (rest from reference TRBV19 and TRBJ2-2): DGGITQSPKYLFRKEGQNVTLSCEQNLNHDAMYWYRQDPGQGLRLIYYSQIVNDFQKGDIAEGYSVSREKKESFPLTVTSAQKNPTAFYLCATMVLPNTGELFFGEGSRLTVL.

The rearrangement joins TRBV7-2 to TRBJ2-1; 11 bases align to TRBD2. The CDR3 has 13 amino acids. The junction had 7 bases not matched to a gene; V was cut back by 3 bases and J by 15 bases. The germline gives CDR1 SGHTA, CDR2 FQGNSA. Written as DNA, the CDR3 is TGTGCCAGCAGCTTTCTATTACTAGCGGGAGTGTTCTTC. This sequence encodes CASSFLLLAGVFF.

This chain connects TRBV10-1 to TRBJ2-2; 11 nucleotides match TRBD2. Germline V gives CDR1 WNHNN, CDR2 SYGVQD (reference sequence). J lost 3 bases, V lost 9 bases, and 6 bases had no gene match. This CDR3 has 15 amino acids. The CDR3 nucleotides read TGCGCCAGGAGGGGGACTAGCGGATACACCGGGGAGCTGTTTTTT. Residues: CARRGTSGYTGELFF.

CDR3 sequence reads: CASIIRDTYDYNEQFF. CDR3 DNA sequence: TGCGCCAGCATCATCCGGGACACCTATGATTACAATGAGCAGTTCTTC. J is TRBJ2-1 and V is TRBV4-1; weak D call: TRBD1 (6 bases). Germline CDR1 MGHRA, CDR2 YSYEKL. This CDR3 contains 16 residues. V was cut by 7 bases and J by 4 bases, with 20 bases left in between.

This clone was detected once. V gene TRBV5-6 combines with J gene TRBJ2-1; D is ambiguous. The V and J ends lost 0 bases and 4 bases respectively, with 11 bases between them. Germline CDR1 and CDR2: SGHDT and YYEEEE. This CDR3 is built from 15 residues. The DNA for the CDR3 is TGTGCCAGCAGCTTGGAGCGAATTCAGTACAATGAGCAGTTCTTC. Its translation: CASSLERIQYNEQFF.

This chain joins TRBV21-1 and TRBJ1-2; the table's D call, TRBD1, was not checked against the DNA. TRBV21-1 corresponds to a pseudogene. The CDR3 sequence is 13 residues long. This CDR3 reads CASSSPGFYGYTF. DNA of the CDR3: TGTGCCAGCAGCAGCCCAGGGTTCTATGGCTACACCTTC.

The genes are TRBV15 and TRBJ2-7, with D perhaps TRBD1 (5 bases). V lost 0 bases and J lost 2, with 14 bases in between. There are 16 residues in the CDR3. The germline V gene encodes CDR1 LNHNV and CDR2 YYDKDF (reference sequence). The chain's CDR3 is CATSRDESDTAYEQYF. The CDR3 DNA reads as TGTGCCACCAGCAGAGACGAGTCGGACACAGCCTACGAGCAGTACTTC. Full variable domain (outside the CDR3, taken from reference TRBV15 and TRBJ2-7): DAMVIQNPRYQVTQFGKPVTLSCSQTLNHNVMYWYQQKSSQAPKLLFHYYDKDFNNEADTPDNFQSRRPNTSFCFLDIRSPGLGDTAMYLCATSRDESDTAYEQYFGPGTRLTVT.

The chain links TRBV11-2 to TRBJ1-1, with 10 bases fitting TRBD1. J was trimmed by 3 bases and V by 4 bases; bases with no gene match: 5. The CDR3 loop spans 15 amino acids. Germline CDR1 and CDR2: SGHAT and FQNNGV. DNA of the CDR3: TGTGCCAGCAGCTCAACCGGGACAGGGGACACTGAAGCTTTCTTT. Translation: CASSSTGTGDTEAFF. The whole variable domain, filled in from reference TRBV11-2 and TRBJ1-1, reads EAGVAQSPRYKIIEKRQSVAFWCNPISGHATLYWYQQILGQGPKLLIQFQNNGVVDDSQLPKDRFSAERLKGVDSTLKIQPAKLEDSAVYLCASSSTGTGDTEAFFGQGTRLTVV.

The V gene is TRBV19, the J gene TRBJ2-5, with 9 bases matching TRBD2. The V gene end was trimmed by 4 bases and the J gene end by 5 bases; junction bases not matched to a gene: 8. This CDR3 has 15 amino acids. From germline, CDR1 is LNHDA and CDR2 SQIVND (reference sequence). Here the CDR3 DNA reads TGTGCCAGTAGTACGAGTAGCGGGAGCTACGAGACCCAGTACTTC. Translation gives CASSTSSGSYETQYF.

V usage is TRBV7-2 and J usage is TRBJ2-7; D might be TRBD1 (5 bases). Germline values: CDR1 SGHTA, CDR2 FQGNSA. Trimming removed 4 bases from V and 4 bases from J, with 17 bases in between. The CDR3 loop spans 15 amino acids. CDR3 bases: TGTGCCAGCAGCTCCAGGACATCTACCCATTACGAGCAGTACTTC. Its translation: CASSSRTSTHYEQYF.